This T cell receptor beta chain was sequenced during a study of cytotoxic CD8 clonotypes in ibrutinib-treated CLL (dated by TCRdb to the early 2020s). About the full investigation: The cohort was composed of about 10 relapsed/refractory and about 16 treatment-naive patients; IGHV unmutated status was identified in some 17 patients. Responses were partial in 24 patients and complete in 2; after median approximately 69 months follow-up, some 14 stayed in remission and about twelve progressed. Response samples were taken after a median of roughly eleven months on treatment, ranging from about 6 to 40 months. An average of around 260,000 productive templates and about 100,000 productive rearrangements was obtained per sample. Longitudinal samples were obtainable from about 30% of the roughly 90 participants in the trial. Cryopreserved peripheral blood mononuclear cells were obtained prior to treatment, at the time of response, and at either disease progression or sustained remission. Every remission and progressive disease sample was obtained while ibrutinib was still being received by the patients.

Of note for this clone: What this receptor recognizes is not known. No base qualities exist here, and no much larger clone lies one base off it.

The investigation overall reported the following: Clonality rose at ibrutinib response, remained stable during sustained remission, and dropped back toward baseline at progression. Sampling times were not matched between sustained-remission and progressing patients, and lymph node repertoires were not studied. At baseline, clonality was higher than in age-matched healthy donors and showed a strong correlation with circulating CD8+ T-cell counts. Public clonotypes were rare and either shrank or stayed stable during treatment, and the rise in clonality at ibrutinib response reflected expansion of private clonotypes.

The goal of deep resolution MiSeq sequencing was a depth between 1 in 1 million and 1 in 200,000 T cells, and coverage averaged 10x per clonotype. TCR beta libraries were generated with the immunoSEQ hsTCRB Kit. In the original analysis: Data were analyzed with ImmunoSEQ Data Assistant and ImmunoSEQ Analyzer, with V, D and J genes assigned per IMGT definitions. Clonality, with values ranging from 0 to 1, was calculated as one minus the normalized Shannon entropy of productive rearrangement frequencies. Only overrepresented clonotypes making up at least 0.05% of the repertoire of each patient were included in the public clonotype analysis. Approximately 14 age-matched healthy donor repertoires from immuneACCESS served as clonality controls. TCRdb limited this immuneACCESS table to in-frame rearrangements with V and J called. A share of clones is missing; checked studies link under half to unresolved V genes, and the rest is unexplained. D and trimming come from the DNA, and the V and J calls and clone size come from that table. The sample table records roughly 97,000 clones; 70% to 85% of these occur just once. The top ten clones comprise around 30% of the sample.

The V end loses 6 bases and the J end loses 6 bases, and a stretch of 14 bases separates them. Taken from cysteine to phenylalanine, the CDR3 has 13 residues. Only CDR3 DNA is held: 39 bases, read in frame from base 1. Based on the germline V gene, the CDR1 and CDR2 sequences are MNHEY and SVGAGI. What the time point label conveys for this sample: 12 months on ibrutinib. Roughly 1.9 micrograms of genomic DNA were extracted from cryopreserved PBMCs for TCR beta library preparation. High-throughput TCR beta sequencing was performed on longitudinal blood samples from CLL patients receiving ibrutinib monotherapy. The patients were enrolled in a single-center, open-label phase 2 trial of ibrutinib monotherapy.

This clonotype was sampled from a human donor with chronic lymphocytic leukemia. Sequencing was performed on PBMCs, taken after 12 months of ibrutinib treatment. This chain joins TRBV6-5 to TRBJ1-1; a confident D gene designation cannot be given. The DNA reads TGTGCCAGCAGACACCGGTCCGAACCTGAAGCTTTCTTT. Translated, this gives CASRHRSEPEAFF.